A selection of T cell receptor beta chains follows, all from one sample in a study of T cell repertoires in cytomegalovirus infection. TCRdb re-analysed the reads in MiXCR, keeping a single row per CDR3 protein. The sample has about 920,000 distinct CDR3 sequences; around 29% are singletons. No antigen is known for these receptors. The specimen comprised cultured CD8+ T cells from PBMCs, sampled from culture after CMV antigen stimulation. Every receptor here comes from a human donor in good health (CMV status not recorded). Some clones in this sample may be carry-over from other donors' samples. The CDR3 runs from the conserved cysteine through the conserved F or W. The order of the fields is J gene, D gene, V gene, clone size, CDR3 DNA, CDR3 protein. The D gene is left open where the match is weak. Not every row has a clone size; where given, it reads once, few, many or a size class.

TRBJ2-5	-	TRBV18	-	TGTGCCAGCTCACCACCGGACAGTCTGGAGACCCAGTACTTC	CASSPPDSLETQYF
TRBJ2-3	-	TRBV2	-	TGTGCCAGCGGCGGATGGACAGATACGCAGTATTTT	CASGGWTDTQYF
TRBJ2-3	-	TRBV7-3	-	TGTGCCAGCAGCTTCTTTACCAGCACAGATACGCAGTATTTT	CASSFFTSTDTQYF
TRBJ2-1	-	TRBV20-1	-	TGCAGTGCTAGTTACACCGGGGTTGGTTCCTACAATGAGCAGTTCTTC	CSASYTGVGSYNEQFF
TRBJ2-5	TRBD1	TRBV7-8	many	TGTGCCAGCAGCTCACCTTCGACAGGGGGTGACGAGACCCAGTACTTC	CASSSPSTGGDETQYF
TRBJ2-1	-	TRBV7-6	many	TGTGCCAGCAGCTTATCCCGGGCTCTATTGCCTAATGAGCAGTTCTTC	CASSLSRALLPNEQFF
TRBJ2-1	TRBD1	TRBV7-4	few	TGTGCCAGCAGCTCCCGAACAACAGGGGACACCTACAATGAGCAGTTCTTC	CASSSRTTGDTYNEQFF
TRBJ2-1	TRBD1	TRBV12-3/TRBV12-4	few	TGTGCCAGCAGTTTAAGAGGACAGGGGCGTTTCTACAATGAGCAGTTCTTC	CASSLRGQGRFYNEQFF
TRBJ2-5	-	TRBV6-5	few	TGTGCCAGCAGTTACGAGACAGCGCAAGAGACCCAGTACTTC	CASSYETAQETQYF
TRBJ1-4	-	TRBV27	-	TGTGCCAGCAGTGTGGGACTCGCTAATGAAAAACTGTTTTTT	CASSVGLANEKLFF